This T cell receptor beta chain was captured by sequencing in a study of OX40 agonist ivuxolimab in advanced cancers. Whole-study findings and limits: Compared with CD4+, CD8+ T cells on average had more expanded clones.

The length of the CDR3 is 16 residues. J was trimmed by 1 base and V by 4 bases; bases with no gene match: 4. Germline lookup yields CDR1 SGHRS and CDR2 YFSETQ. Repertoires were generated with immunoSEQ multiplex PCR, while TCRdb's copy carries only in-frame clones and drops some. The data show about 98,000 clones, around nine tenths seen once. With regard to this clone: Its specificity is unknown.

This clonotype was obtained from an adult with an advanced solid tumor such as melanoma, head and neck, liver or kidney cancer. The V gene is TRBV5-1, the J gene TRBJ1-4; 10 positions agree with TRBD1. Sequences were derived from CD4+ or CD8+ T cells sorted from blood, sampled in a trial of the OX40 agonist ivuxolimab. The CDR3 sequence is CASSLGQGGTNEKLFF. In nucleotides, the CDR3 is TGCGCCAGCAGCCTAGGACAGGGGGGAACTAATGAAAAACTGTTTTTT.